A single sample is the source of the 15 T cell receptor beta chains below, sequenced in a study of beta chain features in type 1 diabetes. As every portion of the isolated RNA was reverse transcribed, the sequencing read expressed TCRB transcripts. The data were produced by immunoSEQ multiplex PCR, yet TCRdb's version contains in-frame clones alone and is incomplete. The sample consists of 500,000 to 850,000 clones, over 12% of them appearing once. Notes on the study in general: Shortening of TCRB CDR3s, moderate but significant, appeared in all four CD4+ subsets of Type 1 diabetes patients.

The antigens these receptors bind are not known. Sequencing was performed on naive CD4+ T cells from blood. These receptors came from a man aged 18 to 29 with type 1 diabetes.

The CDR3 protein is CASSQRGSGQPQHF. In DNA form, the CDR3 reads TGTGCCAGCAGTCAACGGGGGTCAGGTCAGCCCCAGCATTTT. This chain joins TRBV28 and TRBJ1-5; tentatively, D is TRBD1 (5 bases). The ends were cut back, 5 bases at V and 6 bases at J, with 14 bases in the middle. The CDR3 has 14 amino acids. CDR1 is MDHEN, CDR2 SYDVKM, per germline.

This sequence joins TRBV10-3 and TRBJ2-7; possible D gene TRBD2, 6 bases. CDR3 length: 12 residues. The V gene's germline CDR1 is ENHRY and CDR2 SYGVKD. Trimming removed 6 bases from V and 3 bases from J, with 9 bases in between. In DNA form, the CDR3 reads TGTGCCATCAGCGGCGGGGTCTACGAGCAGTACTTC. Its translation: CAISGGVYEQYF.

This clone came up a few times. The V and J genes are TRBV10-3 and TRBJ2-7, with TRBD1 matching over 8 bases. J gave up 0 bases and V 0 bases, and 7 bases lay outside the gene matches. The CDR3 runs to 17 residues. CDR1 is ENHRY and CDR2 is SYGVKD in the germline V gene. This CDR3 reads CAISESSGQGISYEQYF. Here the CDR3 DNA reads TGTGCCATCAGTGAGTCCTCCGGACAGGGTATCTCCTACGAGCAGTACTTC.

The rearrangement joins TRBV7-2 to TRBJ2-1; 7 bases are shared with TRBD1. CDR1 is SGHTA and CDR2 is FQGNSA in the germline V gene. With 3 bases clipped from V and 6 bases from J, the junction kept 8 bases outside the gene matches. This CDR3 has 15 residues. The CDR3 DNA reads as TGTGCCAGCAGCTTTAACGACAGGGAGCTCAATGAGCAGTTCTTC. Translation gives CASSFNDRELNEQFF.

This clone turned up a few times. The rearrangement uses TRBV28 and TRBJ2-2; no firm D call. CDR1 is MDHEN and CDR2 is SYDVKM in the germline V gene. CDR3 length: 15 amino acids. V gave up 5 bases and J gave up 1 base, with 11 bases separating them. This CDR3 reads CASSPLGRNTGELFF. The CDR3 DNA follows: TGTGCCAGCAGTCCTCTCGGACGGAACACCGGGGAGCTGTTTTTT.

This clone has only a few counts. The V call is TRBV7-9, the J call TRBJ2-5; tentative D call: TRBD2 (7 bases). Trimming stripped 3 bases from V and 6 bases from J, with 17 bases between. There are 15 residues in the CDR3. Germline lookup yields CDR1 SEHNR and CDR2 FQNEAQ (reference sequence). In DNA form, the CDR3 reads TGTGCCAGCAGCTTTACCAGGGGAGGGTATAAGACCCAGTACTTC. Translating it yields CASSFTRGGYKTQYF.

This clone was detected a few times. This chain joins TRBV7-2 and TRBJ1-1; TRBD1 matches at 7 bases. Germline V gives CDR1 SGHTA, CDR2 FQGNSA. V dropped 8 bases and J dropped 1; count of bases not matched to a gene: 7. CDR3 length: 14 residues. CDR3 amino acids: CASGTRQGNTEAFF. As DNA, the CDR3 is TGTGCCAGCGGCACCCGACAGGGGAACACTGAAGCTTTCTTT.

This clone was found a few times. This rearrangement joins TRBV19 to TRBJ2-2, with D hard to call. Germline V gene lookup returns CDR1 LNHDA and CDR2 SQIVND (reference sequence). CDR3 size: 14 residues. Between the trimmed V and J ends, which lost 5 bases and 2 bases, there was a span of 9 bases. The CDR3 region has the DNA TGTGCCAGTAGTCGAACAGCTAACACCGGGGAGCTGTTTTTT. Translating it yields CASSRTANTGELFF.

The sample holds a few counts of this clone. One junction end does not reproduce the germline sequence, and a read error may be involved. The chain recombines TRBV7-7 with TRBJ2-7, with D unresolved. Germline CDR1 reads SSHAT; CDR2 reads FNYEAQ (reference sequence). The CDR3 sequence is 14 residues long. Here the CDR3 reads CASSTQPSSYEQYF. Written as DNA, the CDR3 is TGTGCTAGCAGCACACAGCCGAGCTCCTACGAGCAGTACTTC.

This clone was seen only a few times. This chain joins TRBV19 and TRBJ2-7; possible D gene TRBD1, 7 bases. Looked up from germline, CDR1 is LNHDA and CDR2 is SQIVND (reference sequence). CDR3 size: 13 residues. V was cut by 7 bases and J by 3 bases, with 13 bases left in between. CDR3 sequence (DNA): TGTGCCAGTAAGGCGGGACAGAACTACGAGCAGTACTTC. Translation gives CASKAGQNYEQYF.

This clone came up a few times. J is TRBJ1-2 and V is TRBV2; TRBD1 matches at 8 bases. The CDR3 runs to 14 residues. Germline CDR1 and CDR2: SNHLY and FYNNEI. Trimming cost V 4 bases and J 4 bases; bases outside gene matches: 5. The CDR3 here is CASSGQGNRYGYTF. DNA for the CDR3: TGTGCCAGCAGTGGACAGGGGAACCGCTATGGCTACACCTTC.

This clone was seen only a few times. V is TRBV4-1 and J is TRBJ2-1; TRBD1 is a possible D gene (6 bases). CDR1 is MGHRA, CDR2 YSYEKL, per germline. There are 16 residues in the CDR3. Trimming took 2 bases from V and 4 from J, leaving 15 bases between them. This CDR3 is CASSQQGTHLYNEQFF. The CDR3 nucleotides read TGCGCCAGCAGCCAACAGGGGACACACCTGTACAATGAGCAGTTCTTC.

V usage is TRBV2 and J usage is TRBJ2-5; 8 nucleotides match TRBD1. The V segment lost 5 bases and the J segment 2 bases; nucleotides outside the gene matches: 7. Germline assignment: CDR1 SNHLY and CDR2 FYNNEI. The CDR3 runs 15 residues. Written as DNA, the CDR3 is TGTGCCAGCAGTATAGACAGGGGTTATCAAGAGACCCAGTACTTC. The encoded protein is CASSIDRGYQETQYF.

The V call is TRBV4-3, the J call TRBJ2-2, with 7 positions matching TRBD1. Losses at the gene ends were 0 bases for V and 6 bases for J; bases not matched to a gene: 13. CDR1 is LGHNA, CDR2 YSLEER, per germline. This CDR3 is 18 amino acids long. CDR3 residues: CASSQDRWQGVTAGELFF. In DNA form, the CDR3 reads TGCGCCAGCAGCCAAGATCGGTGGCAGGGGGTAACCGCCGGGGAGCTGTTTTTT.

Details on this clone: The same CDR3 arises from other DNA sequences in this sample as well. This chain joins TRBV5-1 and TRBJ2-5; 7 bases map to TRBD2. This CDR3 has 16 amino acids. With 4 bases clipped from V and 0 bases from J, the junction kept 9 bases outside the gene matches. The germline CDR1 and CDR2 sequences are SGHRS and YFSETQ. The CDR3 sequence is CASSLGGLADQETQYF. CDR3 bases: TGCGCCAGCAGCCTGGGTGGTCTAGCGGACCAAGAGACCCAGTACTTC.